The present entry profiles one T cell receptor beta chain with its context. This record comes from a study of CD8+ T cells in alopecia areata. Germline CDR1 MNHEY, CDR2 SMNVEV (reference sequence). V was clipped by 2 bases and J by 2 bases, with 5 bases between them. This CDR3 is built from 13 residues. cDNA serving as the sequencing template came from extracted, reverse transcribed RNA. Sequenced by immunoSEQ multiplex PCR; TCRdb stores in-frame clones only, minus some. The repertoire consists of around 150,000 clones, with 55% occurring once and the leading ten covering less than 5%. This receptor was identified in a human donor in good health. The chain links TRBV27 to TRBJ2-3, with D unresolved. Sequenced: CD4+ T cells sorted from blood. Here the CDR3 DNA reads TGTGCCAGCAGTTTAAGACCCACAGATACGCAGTATTTT. Its protein is CASSLRPTDTQYF.